These 25 T cell receptor beta chains originate from one sample sequenced in a study of T-cell reconstitution after alpha-beta-depleted transplantation in children. Molecular barcoding with unique molecular identifiers was used for the TCRbeta library. Each CDR3 protein gets one entry after TCRdb re-called the PCR reads with MiXCR. The sample has approximately 640,000 distinct CDR3 sequences, approximately 15% seen once. Specimen: PBMCs from the stem cell graft donor, collected from the stem cell graft. Receptors originate from a human donor who donated a stem cell graft to a child with acute myeloid leukemia.

This clonotype turned up a few times. V usage is TRBV20-1 and J usage is TRBJ2-7, with a tentative D call TRBD2 (6 bases). CDR3 length: 16 amino acids. V gave up 0 bases and J gave up 3 bases, with 18 bases separating them. Germline V lookup: CDR1 DFQATT, CDR2 SNEGSKA (reference sequence). The CDR3 protein is CSAREGGGESFYEQYV. CDR3 DNA: TGCAGTGCTAGAGAGGGAGGCGGGGAATCTTTCTACGAGCAGTACGTC.

The table lists this clonotype with many counts. J is TRBJ2-7 and V is TRBV10-2; TRBD1 is a possible D gene (5 bases). V was shortened by 6 bases and J by 7 bases, with 19 bases between the two germline ends. The CDR3 spans 14 residues. CDR1 is WSHSY and CDR2 is SAAADI in the germline V gene. CDR3 sequence reads: CASSNLGHASEQYV. The CDR3 nucleotides are TGCGCCAGCAGCAATTTGGGGCACGCCTCAGAGCAGTACGTC.

V is TRBV6-5 and J is TRBJ2-1; D unresolved. The CDR3 sequence is 15 residues long. V gave up 4 bases and J gave up 0 bases, with 10 bases separating them. Germline CDR1 is MNHEY and CDR2 is SVGAGI. The CDR3 loop reads CASSWISFSYNEQFF. CDR3 DNA: TGTGCCAGCAGTTGGATCAGTTTCTCCTACAATGAGCAGTTCTTC.

The CDR3 loop reads CASSLVSGTQYKLNEKLFF. The CDR3 DNA is TGTGCCAGCAGCTTGGTCTCCGGGACACAGTACAAACTTAATGAAAAACTGTTTTTT. The chain is built from TRBV5-4 and TRBJ1-4; possible D gene TRBD1, 6 bases. The germline V and J ends were trimmed by 0 bases and 4 bases, with 22 bases remaining between them. The CDR3 contains 19 residues. The germline CDR1 and CDR2 sequences are SGHNT and YYREEE (reference sequence). The full variable domain, its missing parts supplied by reference TRBV5-4 and TRBJ1-4, is ETGVTQSPTHLIKTRGQQVTLRCSSQSGHNTVSWYQQALGQGPQFIFQYYREEENGRGNFPPRFSGLQFPNYSSELNVNALELDDSALYLCASSLVSGTQYKLNEKLFFGSGTQLSVL.

CDR3 sequence: CASSLDGSGGFSYNEQFF. Written as DNA, the CDR3 is TGTGCCAGCAGCTTAGATGGTAGCGGGGGCTTTTCCTACAATGAGCAGTTCTTC. The chain has TRBV7-8 and TRBJ2-1; 9 bases are shared with TRBD2. CDR3 length: 18 amino acids. Germline loops: CDR1 SGHVS, CDR2 FQNEAQ. The V gene end was trimmed by 1 base and the J gene end by 1 base; junction bases not matched to a gene: 8.

In its sample, this clonotype was seen a few times. This sequence joins TRBV27 and TRBJ2-7; D might be TRBD1 (5 bases). The CDR3 is 15 amino acids. Per germline, CDR1 MNHEY and CDR2 SMNVEV (reference sequence). V lost 2 bases to trimming and J lost 0 bases, with 11 bases between them. The CDR3 reads CASSLKGPSSYEQYV. Here the CDR3 DNA reads TGTGCCAGCAGTTTAAAGGGGCCGAGCTCCTACGAGCAGTACGTC.

CDR3 sequence reads: CASTRGPGNTEAFF. CDR3 DNA sequence: TGTGCCAGCACCCGGGGACCTGGGAACACTGAAGCTTTCTTT. This sequence joins TRBV7-9 and TRBJ1-1; TRBD1 might be the D (5 bases). This CDR3 contains 14 residues. V lost 7 bases and J lost 1, with 13 bases in between. Germline assignment: CDR1 SEHNR and CDR2 FQNEAQ (reference sequence).

This clonotype was picked up many times. The V call is TRBV12-3 or TRBV12-4, the J call TRBJ1-2; 7 positions match TRBD1. This CDR3 is built from 13 residues. With 6 bases clipped from V and 8 bases from J, the junction kept 9 bases outside the gene matches. This CDR3 reads CASSPGQFSGYTF. CDR3 DNA sequence: TGTGCCAGCAGCCCGGGACAGTTCTCCGGCTACACCTTC.

In its sample, this clonotype was seen many times. The chain has TRBV11-3 and TRBJ2-1, with D perhaps matching TRBD2 (6 bases). CDR3 size: 15 residues. CDR1 is SGHNT and CDR2 is YENEEA in the germline V gene. Trimming shortened V by 5 bases and J by 0 bases, and 11 bases separated the two germline ends. The chain's CDR3 is CASSPLGGSYNEQFF. As DNA, the CDR3 is TGTGCCAGCAGCCCCCTGGGGGGCTCCTACAATGAGCAGTTCTTC.

This clonotype showed up many times. The chain is built from TRBV20-1 and TRBJ1-1, with 7 bases identical to TRBD1. Germline CDR1 is DFQATT and CDR2 is SNEGSKA (reference sequence). J was trimmed by 4 bases and V by 3 bases; bases with no gene match: 5. There are 13 residues in the CDR3. The CDR3 bases are TGCAGTGCTAGGGCCACAGGGGCCACTGAAGCTTTCTTT. Translating it yields CSARATGATEAFF.

The J gene is TRBJ2-7, the V gene TRBV28; 10 nucleotides match TRBD1. Germline V gene sequence: CDR1 MDHEN, CDR2 SYDVKM. V shed 11 bases, J shed 0 bases, and the junction held 13 bases outside the gene matches. This CDR3 has 16 amino acids. CDR3 sequence: CAPPGGDRGSSYEQYV. The DNA of the CDR3 is TGTGCCCCTCCAGGCGGGGACAGGGGAAGCTCCTACGAGCAGTACGTC.

The chain joins TRBV6-5 to TRBJ2-7; D is possibly TRBD2 (6 bases). Germline V gene data show CDR1 as MNHEY and CDR2 as SVGAGI. V lost 4 bases to trimming and J lost 4 bases, with 17 bases between them. CDR3 size: 15 residues. The CDR3 is CASSSPGVGPYEQYF. The CDR3 DNA follows: TGTGCCAGCAGTTCCCCGGGGGTCGGGCCTTACGAGCAGTACTTC.

This clonotype was counted a few times. Here the CDR3 reads CASSFSGRGSEAFF. The CDR3 DNA sequence: TGTGCCAGCAGTTTCTCAGGGAGAGGGTCTGAAGCTTTCTTT. The chain employs TRBV12-3 or TRBV12-4 and TRBJ1-1; possibly TRBD1 for D (5 bases). Trimming removed 3 bases from V and 6 bases from J, with 14 bases in between. This CDR3 comprises 14 residues.

J is TRBJ1-2 and V is TRBV5-1; D is possibly TRBD1 (6 bases). V was shortened by 5 bases and J by 4 bases, with 24 bases between the two germline ends. This CDR3 comprises 17 residues. CDR1 and CDR2 (germline): SGHRS, YFSETQ. The CDR3 spells CASSLARPPTGSYGYTF. In DNA form, the CDR3 reads TGCGCCAGCAGTTTAGCAAGACCACCGACAGGCTCCTATGGCTACACCTTC.

The chain is built from TRBV7-2 and TRBJ2-1, with 9 bases lining up with TRBD1. J was trimmed by 5 bases and V by 3 bases; bases with no gene match: 5. Germline CDR1 reads SGHTA; CDR2 reads FQGNSA. This CDR3 has 15 residues. CDR3 bases: TGTGCCAGCAGCTTTTTGGGACAGGGAAACAATGAGCAGTTCTTC. Protein product: CASSFLGQGNNEQFF.

The chain is built from TRBV6-1 and TRBJ2-1; 11 bases fit TRBD1. This CDR3 is built from 14 residues. Germline CDR1 is MNHNS and CDR2 is SASEGT. Unmatched junction bases numbered 5, after V lost 6 bases and J lost 7 bases. The CDR3 here is CASSGQGARNEQFF. CDR3 DNA: TGTGCCAGCAGCGGACAGGGGGCGAGGAATGAGCAGTTCTTC.

This clonotype was found many times. The chain is built from TRBV7-2 and TRBJ2-5; D ambiguous. The V gene lost 5 bases and the J gene lost 5 bases, with 12 bases spanning the gap. Germline assignment: CDR1 SGHTA and CDR2 FQGNSA. The CDR3 spans 13 residues. The CDR3 reads CASSRGRAETQYF. The CDR3 nucleotides are TGTGCCAGCAGCCGAGGACGAGCTGAGACCCAGTACTTC.

There are many counts of this clonotype. This chain uses TRBV29-1 with TRBJ2-3; D remains ambiguous. Trimming cost V 4 bases and J 4 bases, with 12 bases left between them. The CDR3 sequence is 13 residues long. Germline values: CDR1 SQVTM, CDR2 ANQGSEA. CDR3 nucleotide sequence: TGCAGCGTTGGGGCCAGAATGGCAGATACGCAGTATTTT. It encodes CSVGARMADTQYF.

V usage is TRBV7-2 and J usage is TRBJ1-1, with D possibly being TRBD1 (6 bases). V lost 1 base and J lost 6, with 9 bases in between. From germline, CDR1 is SGHTA and CDR2 FQGNSA. This CDR3 comprises 13 residues. The CDR3 sequence is CASSLDGGPEAFF. DNA of the CDR3: TGTGCCAGCAGCTTAGATGGGGGCCCTGAAGCTTTCTTT.

This clonotype was counted at least ten times. The V call is TRBV20-1, the J call TRBJ1-3, with D possibly TRBD1 on 6 matching bases. Trimming removed 0 bases at V and 3 bases at J, with 9 bases between. Germline CDR1 DFQATT, CDR2 SNEGSKA (reference sequence). The CDR3 runs 14 residues. This CDR3 is CSAREQGGGNTIYF. CDR3 nucleotide sequence: TGCAGTGCTAGAGAACAGGGAGGTGGAAACACCATATATTTT.

This clonotype appeared a few times. This chain joins TRBV24-1 and TRBJ2-1; tentatively, D is TRBD1 (5 bases). The CDR3 runs 14 residues. Germline CDR1 and CDR2: KGHDR and SFDVKD. Trimming cost V 3 bases and J 4 bases, with 9 bases left between them. The CDR3 coding sequence is TGTGCCACCAGTGATCCTGACAGTTACAATGAGCAGTTCTTC. Translation gives CATSDPDSYNEQFF.

The chain carries TRBV7-2 and TRBJ2-3; 8 bases agree with TRBD1. Germline trimming cut 6 bases from V and 6 bases from J; bases unmatched to any gene: 8. The CDR3 consists of 14 residues. Germline V CDR1 and CDR2: SGHTA, FQGNSA. In nucleotides, the CDR3 is TGTGCCAGCAGTCAAACCGGACAGGGTGATACGCAGTATTTT. Protein product: CASSQTGQGDTQYF.

J is TRBJ2-3 and V is TRBV6-5; D uncertain. Germline CDR1 reads MNHEY; CDR2 reads SVGAGI. The V and J ends lost 2 bases and 3 bases respectively, with 12 bases between them. The CDR3 contains 15 residues. Written as DNA, the CDR3 is TGTGCCAGCAGTTACGAAGGTAGACCTACAGATACGCAGTATTTT. Protein: CASSYEGRPTDTQYF.

There are a few counts of this clonotype. The genes are TRBV7-2 and TRBJ2-1; 9 nucleotides line up with TRBD1. The CDR3 contains 14 residues. With 4 bases clipped from V and 8 bases from J, the junction kept 6 bases outside the gene matches. The germline V gene has CDR1 SGHTA and CDR2 FQGNSA. CDR3 in amino acids: CASSYGTGLYEQFF. The CDR3 coding sequence is TGTGCCAGCAGCTACGGGACAGGGCTCTATGAGCAGTTCTTC.

This clonotype was recorded many times. CDR3 loop: CASSLANIRDGTEAFF. The CDR3, as DNA: TGTGCCAGCAGCTTGGCCAACATCAGGGACGGCACTGAAGCTTTCTTT. The V call is TRBV5-5, the J call TRBJ1-1, with D perhaps matching TRBD1 (5 bases). The CDR3 is 16 amino acids. Deletions cut 0 bases from V and 4 bases from J, with 16 bases between. CDR1 and CDR2 from the germline V gene are SGHKS and YYEKEE (reference sequence).